The rows below give T cell receptor beta chains drawn from one sample of a study of T-cell memory formation after mild COVID-19. TCRdb recomputed calls from the 5' RACE reads with MiXCR, one row per CDR3 protein. The data contain roughly 180,000 distinct CDR3 sequences, around a tenth of them singletons. The sequenced material came from PBMCs or a T cell subset sorted from them (not recorded which). The receptors were sampled from a man between 18 and 29 years old who had mild COVID-19 (a few samples of this study predate the infection). Cell type and time point are not known. The CDR3 runs from the conserved cysteine through the conserved F or W. A D gene is named only where the DNA matches it firmly. Expanded clones are given a class, and other clones once, few, many or no size at all.

D	size	V	J	DNA	CDR3
TRBD1	-	TRBV9	TRBJ2-5	TGTGCCAGCAGCGTAGAAGACAGGGGAATGGCCCAGTACTTC	CASSVEDRGMAQYF
-	many	TRBV18	TRBJ1-1	TGTGCCAGCTCACCGCAGGTGAACACTGAAGCTTTCTTT	CASSPQVNTEAFF
-	-	TRBV11-2	TRBJ1-2	TGTGCCAGCAGCTTTGAGGGCCACGGCGGCTACACCTTC	CASSFEGHGGYTF
-	few	TRBV18	TRBJ2-3	TGTGCCAGCTCACCACCCGGCAGGGCAGATACGCAGTATTTT	CASSPPGRADTQYF
-	many	TRBV4-2	TRBJ1-1	TGTGCCAGCAGCCCCTATCAGACGGGAACTGAAGCTTTCTTT	CASSPYQTGTEAFF
-	few	TRBV7-9	TRBJ2-5	TGTGCCAGCCACAGCCGAGGGGGGGAGACCCAGTACTTC	CASHSRGGETQYF
TRBD2	few	TRBV6-5	TRBJ2-7	TGTGCCAGCAGTTATCGGACTAGCGGGGGAAGCGAGCAGTACTTC	CASSYRTSGGSEQYF
-	few	TRBV6-5	TRBJ2-4	TGTGCCAGCAGTTCCGGCCGGGACCCCGGTTCCAAAAACATTCAGTACTTC	CASSSGRDPGSKNIQYF
TRBD2	-	TRBV25-1	TRBJ2-3	TGTGCCAGCAGTGAATTAGGTCTAGCGGGCACAGATACGCAGTATTTT	CASSELGLAGTDTQYF
-	few	TRBV7-2	TRBJ2-5	TGTGCCAGCAGCTTATCGTTCGCCCTGCGGGTCCAGTACTTC	CASSLSFALRVQYF
-	-	TRBV9	TRBJ2-5	TGTGCCAGCAGCGCTAGAGGACACCAAGAGACCCAGTACTTC	CASSARGHQETQYF
TRBD2	-	TRBV7-2	TRBJ2-1	TGTGCCAGCAGCCCTCCGGGACTAGCGGGGATCAATGAGCAGTTCTTC	CASSPPGLAGINEQFF
-	few	TRBV6-5	TRBJ1-3	TGTGCCAGCAGTTACTCGTTTGGAAACACCATATATTTT	CASSYSFGNTIYF